The 8 T cell receptor beta chains reported below all come from one sample, sequenced in a study of T cells in Graves' hyperthyroidism and ophthalmopathy. Amplified TCR beta CDR3 regions derived from RNA transcripts. When the TCR CDR3 underwent first-round RT-PCR, the HTBI primer set was used. TCRdb used MiXCR to reprocess the multiplex PCR reads, holding one entry per CDR3 protein. This repertoire shows more than 300,000 distinct CDR3 sequences, around 18% found once; its top ten account for roughly two fifths. Sample: blood. The source of these receptors is a man aged 18 to 30 with Graves' ophthalmopathy.

V gene TRBV4-1 combines with J gene TRBJ1-6, with 7 bases aligning to TRBD1. Trimming at V came to 0 bases and at J to 6 bases, leaving 5 bases not matched to a gene. The CDR3 is made up of 16 amino acids. Germline V gene lookup returns CDR1 MGHRA and CDR2 YSYEKL. The CDR3 loop is CASSQDYQGVNSPLHF. In DNA, the CDR3 is TGCGCCAGCAGCCAAGATTACCAGGGGGTTAATTCACCCCTCCACTTT.

Many counts were recorded for this clonotype. The CDR3 here is CASSLDAGTGVRKLFF. The DNA of the CDR3 is TGCGCCAGCAGCTTGGATGCCGGGACAGGGGTACGAAAACTGTTTTTT. The chain combines TRBV5-1 with TRBJ1-4, with 10 bases matching TRBD1. The CDR3 consists of 16 residues. V was pared by 0 bases and J by 10 bases, with 9 bases of the junction left unmatched. In germline, CDR1 is SGHRS, CDR2 YFSETQ.

As for this clonotype: With a much larger clone just one base away, this may be a read error. J is TRBJ2-3 and V is TRBV6-1, with D possibly called TRBD1 or TRBD2 (6 bases each). Looked up from germline, CDR1 is MNHNS and CDR2 is SASEGT. Trimming took off 3 bases at V and 2 bases at J, with 18 bases between the two ends. There are 17 residues in the CDR3. CDR3: CASSELGRTALTDTQYF. CDR3 DNA: TGTGCCAGCAGTGAGCTTGGGAGGACAGCTCTCACAGATACGCAGTATTTT.

This clonotype was detected many times. V is TRBV11-2 and J is TRBJ2-2; D not resolved. Germline CDR1 reads SGHAT; CDR2 reads FQNNGV. V lost 1 base and J 3 bases, leaving 9 bases between the germline ends. The CDR3 has 15 residues. The CDR3 spells CASSLVGTDTGELFF. CDR3 nucleotide sequence: TGTGCCAGCAGCTTAGTGGGAACTGACACCGGGGAGCTGTTTTTT. Full variable domain (outside the CDR3, taken from reference TRBV11-2 and TRBJ2-2): EAGVAQSPRYKIIEKRQSVAFWCNPISGHATLYWYQQILGQGPKLLIQFQNNGVVDDSQLPKDRFSAERLKGVDSTLKIQPAKLEDSAVYLCASSLVGTDTGELFFGEGSRLTVL.

This clonotype was seen ten or more times. The V and J genes are TRBV12-3 or TRBV12-4 and TRBJ1-1, with D perhaps matching TRBD1 (5 bases). V was pared by 3 bases and J by 4 bases, with 15 bases between. CDR3 length: 15 residues. CDR3: CASSLMGESATEAFF. DNA for the CDR3: TGTGCCAGCAGTTTGATGGGGGAGAGTGCCACTGAAGCTTTCTTT.

This clonotype came up many times. The rearrangement links TRBV28 to TRBJ2-5; D uncertain. CDR3 length: 16 amino acids. Germline lookup yields CDR1 MDHEN and CDR2 SYDVKM. The V end lost 4 bases, the J end lost 5 bases, and 20 bases lay between the germline ends. In DNA form, the CDR3 reads TGTGCCAGCAGTTCCCCGGGTCCTGGAAGGGTGGAGACCCAGTACTTC. This translates into CASSSPGPGRVETQYF. The full variable domain, in which reference TRBV28 and TRBJ2-5 provide the parts outside the CDR3, is DVKVTQSSRYLVKRTGEKVFLECVQDMDHENMFWYRQDPGLGLRLIYFSYDVKMKEKGDIPEGYSVSREKKERFSLILESASTNQTSMYLCASSSPGPGRVETQYFGPGTRLLVL.

V usage is TRBV5-6 and J usage is TRBJ2-1, with a tentative D call TRBD1 (5 bases). Deletions cut 3 bases from V and 0 bases from J, with 10 bases between. CDR1 and CDR2 (germline): SGHDT, YYEEEE. CDR3 length: 15 amino acids. The CDR3 DNA reads as TGTGCCAGCAGCTCGACAGTGACCTCCTACAATGAGCAGTTCTTC. Its protein product is CASSSTVTSYNEQFF.

This sequence joins TRBV6-2 or TRBV6-3 and TRBJ1-4; D gene uncertain. CDR3 length: 15 residues. The germline V gene encodes CDR1 MNHEY and CDR2 SVGEGT. V was trimmed by 5 bases and J by 5 bases, leaving 15 bases between them. The DNA of the CDR3 is TGTGCCAGCAGTCCGAATACGGCCCCAAATGAAAAACTGTTTTTT. Its protein is CASSPNTAPNEKLFF.